The 15 T cell receptor beta chains given below trace back to one sample, sequenced in a study of cytomegalovirus exposure and HLA in healthy donors. A multiplex PCR was run with 60 Vbeta primers and 13 Jbeta primers. Sequencing was performed with immunoSEQ multiplex PCR; in TCRdb, only in-frame clones are kept and a portion is missing. The sample yields 100,000 to 150,000 clones, around 78% seen once. The sample comprised PBMCs. Source of these receptors: a man between 40 and 49 years old in good health and CMV-seronegative.

The chain carries TRBV5-6 and TRBJ2-3, with 10 nucleotides matching TRBD1. The CDR3 has 14 amino acids. Germline values: CDR1 SGHDT, CDR2 YYEEEE. After removal of 2 bases from V and 4 bases from J, the junction contained 1 base not matched to a gene. CDR3: CASSFGTGADTQYF. The DNA of the CDR3 is TGTGCCAGCAGCTTCGGGACAGGGGCAGATACGCAGTATTTT.

This clone came up a few times. V is TRBV7-9 and J is TRBJ2-1; no firm D call. This CDR3 spans 13 amino acids. The V and J ends lost 3 bases and 4 bases respectively, with 7 bases between them. Germline V CDR1 and CDR2: SEHNR, FQNEAQ (reference sequence). This CDR3 is CASSFQEYNEQFF. The CDR3 DNA reads TGTGCCAGCAGCTTTCAGGAATACAATGAGCAGTTCTTC.

The V and J genes are TRBV11-3 and TRBJ2-2, with a possible D match to TRBD2 (6 bases). CDR3 length: 17 residues. The V end was cut by 0 bases, the J end by 5 bases, with 16 bases between. Germline CDR1 SGHNT, CDR2 YENEEA. CDR3 in amino acids: CASSLDRFSGGTGELFF. CDR3 DNA sequence: TGTGCCAGCAGCTTAGATCGTTTTAGCGGAGGTACCGGGGAGCTGTTTTTT. The whole variable domain, filled in from reference TRBV11-3 and TRBJ2-2, reads EAGVVQSPRYKIIEKKQPVAFWCNPISGHNTLYWYLQNLGQGPELLIRYENEEAVDDSQLPKDRFSAERLKGVDSTLKIQPAELGDSAVYLCASSLDRFSGGTGELFFGEGSRLTVL.

In this sample, this clone turned up a few times. The chain joins TRBV4-3 to TRBJ1-6; 7 bases line up with TRBD1. Trimming removed 3 bases from V and 10 bases from J; junction bases left unmatched: 15. The CDR3 is 17 residues long. Looked up from germline, CDR1 is LGHNA and CDR2 is YSLEER. The CDR3: CASSHVETGKFGSPLHF. The CDR3 DNA reads as TGCGCCAGCAGCCACGTAGAGACAGGGAAGTTTGGCTCACCCCTCCACTTT.

The rearrangement joins TRBV7-9 to TRBJ1-4; the match to TRBD1 covers 7 bases. The junction had 9 bases not matched to a gene; V was cut back by 5 bases and J by 0 bases. Germline V gene data show CDR1 as SEHNR and CDR2 as FQNEAQ (reference sequence). The CDR3 has 17 amino acids. CDR3 amino acids: CASSRGQDQPTNEKLFF. The CDR3 nucleotides read TGTGCCAGCAGCCGTGGACAGGACCAACCAACTAATGAAAAACTGTTTTTT.

The V call is TRBV28, the J call TRBJ1-5, with a possible D match to TRBD1 (5 bases). CDR1 and CDR2 (germline): MDHEN, SYDVKM. The length of the CDR3 is 14 residues. V lost 6 bases and J lost 6, with 15 bases in between. The chain's CDR3 is CASSLLGGIQPQHF. The CDR3 nucleotides read TGTGCCAGCAGCCTCCTGGGGGGGATTCAGCCCCAGCATTTT.

V and J are TRBV28 and TRBJ1-2; no definite D call. Germline values: CDR1 MDHEN, CDR2 SYDVKM. The CDR3 covers 16 residues. Trimming pared 6 bases from V and 4 bases from J, leaving 21 bases between. The CDR3 loop is CASSPIGPPTIYGYTF. As DNA, the CDR3 is TGTGCCAGCAGCCCAATTGGTCCACCAACTATCTATGGCTACACCTTC.

Only one count was recorded for this clone. As DNA, the CDR3 is TGTGCCAGCAGCCAATCCGGGGGGAAGTTGCGCACAGATACGCAGTATTTT. Protein product: CASSQSGGKLRTDTQYF. The chain has TRBV16 and TRBJ2-3; 7 bases fit TRBD2. Trimming at V came to 0 bases and at J to 1 base, leaving 7 bases not matched to a gene. This CDR3 has 17 amino acids. CDR1 and CDR2 (germline): KGHSY, FQNENV.

The chain links TRBV7-8 to TRBJ2-5, with 8 bases identical to TRBD2. The V and J ends lost 8 bases and 2 bases, in that order; junction bases with no gene match: 16. The CDR3 covers 17 residues. Germline values: CDR1 SGHVS, CDR2 FQNEAQ. The CDR3 DNA is TGTGCCAGCCGCCGCGGGGGGTTGAAGCGGGGACAAGAGACCCAGTACTTC. Translating it yields CASRRGGLKRGQETQYF.

The chain is built from TRBV30 and TRBJ2-3, with 10 nucleotides matching TRBD1. Germline V gene data show CDR1 as GTSNPN and CDR2 as SVGIG (reference sequence). V trimming: 8 bases; J trimming: 14 bases; junction bases outside the gene matches: 13. The CDR3 loop spans 12 amino acids. In DNA, the CDR3 is TGTGCCCGAACAGCCGGGACAGGGGTTCCGTATTTT. This codes for CARTAGTGVPYF.

The chain carries TRBV6-5 and TRBJ1-2; the D is unclear. Trimming removed 8 bases from V and 4 bases from J, with 14 bases in between. This CDR3 has 13 residues. Per germline, CDR1 MNHEY and CDR2 SVGAGI. Here the CDR3 DNA reads TGTGCCAGCGCACCCGGGAAGTCCTATGGCTACACCTTC. Translating it yields CASAPGKSYGYTF.

The V and J genes are TRBV28 and TRBJ1-5; 7 bases are a match to TRBD1. There are 11 residues in the CDR3. Germline V gene lookup returns CDR1 MDHEN and CDR2 SYDVKM. V shed 5 bases, J shed 15 bases, and the junction held 7 bases outside the gene matches. CDR3 DNA: TGTGCCAGCAGTCAGGGACAGCGCGGGCATTTT. The encoded protein is CASSQGQRGHF.

This chain joins TRBV30 and TRBJ1-5; tentatively, D is TRBD1 (5 bases). The germline V and J ends were trimmed by 0 bases and 7 bases, with 13 bases remaining between them. Germline CDR1 and CDR2: GTSNPN and SVGIG (reference sequence). This CDR3 region has 14 residues. CDR3 loop: CAWSVQFREQPQHF. The CDR3 DNA sequence: TGTGCCTGGAGTGTACAGTTCAGGGAACAGCCCCAGCATTTT.

Here the CDR3 reads CATSRERQVNEKLFF. The CDR3 nucleotides read TGTGCCACCAGCAGAGAGAGACAGGTTAATGAAAAACTGTTTTTT. V usage is TRBV15 and J usage is TRBJ1-4, with a tentative D call TRBD1 (6 bases). The germline CDR1 and CDR2 sequences are LNHNV and YYDKDF (reference sequence). The CDR3 totals 15 residues. V dropped 0 bases and J dropped 4 bases, with 9 bases sitting between them.

The chain couples TRBV4-3 to TRBJ2-5, with no clear D. The V gene lost 4 bases and the J gene lost 2 bases, with 8 bases spanning the gap. The CDR3 sequence is 13 residues long. Germline V gene sequence: CDR1 LGHNA, CDR2 YSLEER. As DNA, the CDR3 is TGCGCCAGCAGCCGAAGCCCACAAGAGACCCAGTACTTC. This codes for CASSRSPQETQYF.